These 10 T cell receptor beta chains were sequenced from one sample in a study of blood T cells in healthy people across ages. The second PCR ran roughly 6 to 11 cycles with a sample-barcoded 5' primer and J-beta primers. TCRdb independently ran MiXCR on the 5' RACE reads; one entry per CDR3 protein. The sample shows 650,000 to 1,000,000 distinct CDR3 sequences, about 37% of them seen only once. What was sequenced was blood. Receptor source: a man younger than 35 in good health.

This clonotype is a singleton in its sample. This chain uses TRBV4-3 with TRBJ2-7; the D gene could be TRBD1 or TRBD2 (6 bases each). The CDR3 is made up of 16 amino acids. Trimming removed 0 bases at V and 2 bases at J, with 14 bases between. Per the germline V gene, CDR1 is LGHNA and CDR2 is YSLEER. This CDR3 is CASSQERRDNTYEQYF. The DNA of the CDR3 is TGCGCCAGCAGCCAAGAACGGAGGGACAACACCTACGAGCAGTACTTC.

This clonotype came up many times. The chain carries TRBV20-1 and TRBJ2-5; D unresolved. CDR3 length: 12 residues. Trimming left V 0 bases short and J 10 bases short, with 12 bases between. Germline V CDR1 and CDR2: DFQATT, SNEGSKA (reference sequence). CDR3 sequence reads: CSARDHRNDQYF. The CDR3, as DNA: TGCAGTGCTAGAGATCATAGAAATGACCAGTACTTC.

In its sample, this clonotype was seen many times. The J gene is TRBJ1-6, the V gene TRBV4-3, with no clear D. V was cut by 1 base and J by 12 bases, with 4 bases left in between. CDR1 and CDR2 (germline): LGHNA, YSLEER. This CDR3 has 11 amino acids. The CDR3 nucleotides read TGCGCCAGCAGCCAAGGCGGACCCCTCCACTTT. Protein: CASSQGGPLHF.

The chain uses TRBV7-2 and TRBJ2-1, with D possibly TRBD2 on 5 matching bases. The CDR3 spans 16 residues. Deletions cut 0 bases from V and 0 bases from J, with 9 bases between. Per germline, CDR1 SGHTA and CDR2 FQGNSA. The CDR3 sequence: CASSLARTRSYNEQFF. CDR3 nucleotides: TGTGCCAGCAGCTTAGCCCGGACTCGCTCCTACAATGAGCAGTTCTTC.

J is TRBJ2-5 and V is TRBV9; 10 bases are shared with TRBD2. This CDR3 is 16 amino acids long. The germline V gene has CDR1 SGDLS and CDR2 YYNGEE. After removal of 3 bases from V and 0 bases from J, the junction contained 5 bases not matched to a gene. The CDR3 reads CASSALAGGYQETQYF. The CDR3 nucleotides read TGTGCCAGCAGCGCGTTAGCGGGGGGTTACCAAGAGACCCAGTACTTC.

In its sample, this clonotype was seen a few times. The chain uses TRBV5-1 and TRBJ2-1; 11 nucleotides agree with TRBD2. Germline V CDR1 and CDR2: SGHRS, YFSETQ. This CDR3 comprises 17 residues. V was pared by 2 bases and J by 4 bases, with 8 bases of the junction left unmatched. The CDR3 sequence is CASSLFSGGASYNEQFF. DNA for the CDR3: TGCGCCAGCAGCTTATTTAGCGGGGGGGCATCATACAATGAGCAGTTCTTC.

The J gene is TRBJ1-1, the V gene TRBV12-3 or TRBV12-4, with D unclear. This CDR3 has 13 residues. Trimming took 5 bases from V and 4 from J, leaving 11 bases between them. The CDR3 region is CASSRSGSTEAFF. As DNA, the CDR3 is TGTGCCAGCAGTCGTTCAGGATCCACTGAAGCTTTCTTT.

This clonotype was seen a few times. DNA for the CDR3: TGTGCCAACAGTTCCCCGGGGGGGCGAGGGCAGTACTTC. Translation gives CANSSPGGRGQYF. The V gene is TRBV9, the J gene TRBJ2-7; 8 bases are shared with TRBD2. V trimming: 9 bases; J trimming: 9 bases; junction bases outside the gene matches: 14. Per the germline V gene, CDR1 is SGDLS and CDR2 is YYNGEE. The CDR3 is 13 amino acids. Full variable domain (rest looked up from reference TRBV9 and TRBJ2-7): DSGVTQTPKHLITATGQRVTLRCSPRSGDLSVYWYQQSLDQGLQFLIQYYNGEERAKGNILERFSAQQFPDLHSELNLSSLELGDSALYFCANSSPGGRGQYFGPGTRLTVT.

This clonotype was counted a few times. The CDR3 is CASSATDGQETQYF. DNA for the CDR3: TGTGCCAGCAGCGCAACGGACGGTCAAGAGACCCAGTACTTC. The V call is TRBV9, the J call TRBJ2-5, with no clear D. Trimming left V 3 bases short and J 2 bases short, with 11 bases between. CDR3 length equals 14 residues. Germline loops: CDR1 SGDLS, CDR2 YYNGEE.

CDR3 in amino acids: CASSSRRPPDTQYF. CDR3 nucleotides: TGTGCCAGCAGCTCCAGACGTCCGCCAGATACGCAGTATTTT. This rearrangement joins TRBV7-9 to TRBJ2-3; no clear D. Trimming left V 4 bases short and J 4 bases short, with 12 bases between. The germline V gene encodes CDR1 SEHNR and CDR2 FQNEAQ (reference sequence). This CDR3 has 14 residues.